The rows below give T cell receptor beta chains drawn from one sample of a study of identical twins. TCRdb ran MiXCR on the 5' RACE reads and lists one entry per CDR3 protein. The table shows about 220,000 distinct CDR3 sequences, with under 10% occurring only once. These same data were also listed under a study on yellow fever vaccine responses in identical twins.

The sequenced material came from memory (CD45RO+) T cells sorted from blood. The receptors derive from a woman under 30 in good health. CDR3s include the opening cysteine and the closing phenylalanine or tryptophan. D genes are given only for firm matches. Expanded clones get a size class; other rows say once, few or many, or leave the size out.

V: TRBV7-9; size: many; D: TRBD1; J: TRBJ1-2; CDR3: CASSLGTENYGYTF; DNA: TGTGCCAGCAGCTTGGGGACAGAGAACTATGGCTACACCTTC
V: TRBV5-1; size: many; D: TRBD1; J: TRBJ2-5; CDR3: CASSLTGGIEETQYF; DNA: TGCGCCAGCAGCTTGACAGGGGGCATCGAAGAGACCCAGTACTTC
V: TRBV28; size: few; D: TRBD2; J: TRBJ2-5; CDR3: CATALAGGFETQYF; DNA: TGTGCCACCGCCCTAGCGGGAGGATTTGAGACCCAGTACTTC
V: TRBV7-2; size: many; D: TRBD2; J: TRBJ2-2; CDR3: CASSSGLAGVTGELFF; DNA: TGTGCCAGCAGCTCCGGGCTAGCGGGAGTTACCGGGGAGCTGTTTTTT
V: TRBV4-2; size: -; D: TRBD1; J: TRBJ2-2; CDR3: CASSQETGGAGELFF; DNA: TGTGCCAGCAGCCAAGAGACAGGGGGGGCCGGGGAGCTGTTTTTT
V: TRBV6-1; size: few; D: TRBD2; J: TRBJ2-7; CDR3: CATGEGLTYEQYF; DNA: TGTGCCACCGGGGAGGGGTTGACCTACGAGCAGTACTTC
V: TRBV29-1; size: many; D: -; J: TRBJ2-3; CDR3: CSVDPNTDTQYF; DNA: TGCAGCGTTGACCCGAACACAGATACGCAGTATTTT
V: TRBV4-3; size: few; D: TRBD2; J: TRBJ2-3; CDR3: CASSRSGAAGDTQYF; DNA: TGCGCCAGCAGTCGGAGCGGGGCCGCAGGGGATACGCAGTATTTT
V: TRBV7-2; size: many; D: -; J: TRBJ2-2; CDR3: CASSLKGSVGELFF; DNA: TGTGCCAGCAGCTTAAAGGGGAGTGTCGGGGAGCTGTTTTTT
V: TRBV9; size: many; D: TRBD2; J: TRBJ2-1; CDR3: CASSAGTSGEEQFF; DNA: TGTGCCAGCAGCGCCGGGACTAGCGGGGAGGAGCAGTTCTTC
V: TRBV6-2/TRBV6-3; size: few; D: -; J: TRBJ2-7; CDR3: CASSYSFYEQYF; DNA: TGTGCCAGCAGTTACTCGTTCTACGAGCAGTACTTC
V: TRBV20-1; size: many; D: -; J: TRBJ1-1; CDR3: CSARTGTEAFF; DNA: TGCAGTGCTAGAACGGGGACTGAAGCTTTCTTT
V: TRBV5-1; size: many; D: TRBD1; J: TRBJ1-1; CDR3: CASSSGQPGGRGTEAFF; DNA: TGCGCCAGCAGTTCGGGACAACCAGGGGGCCGGGGGACTGAAGCTTTCTTT
V: TRBV5-1; size: many; D: -; J: TRBJ1-2; CDR3: CASSGDGSNYGYTF; DNA: TGCGCCAGCAGCGGGGACGGATCTAACTATGGCTACACCTTC
V: TRBV29-1; size: many; D: TRBD1; J: TRBJ2-1; CDR3: CSAKTGSDEQFF; DNA: TGCAGCGCTAAGACAGGGTCGGATGAGCAGTTCTTC
V: TRBV10-3; size: few; D: TRBD2; J: TRBJ2-7; CDR3: CALGAGGPNEQYF; DNA: TGTGCTTTAGGAGCGGGAGGGCCTAACGAGCAGTACTTC
V: TRBV5-1; size: many; D: -; J: TRBJ1-4; CDR3: CASGRSGETNEKLFF; DNA: TGCGCCAGCGGACGCTCAGGGGAAACTAATGAAAAACTGTTTTTT
V: TRBV6-2/TRBV6-3; size: -; D: TRBD2; J: TRBJ2-1; CDR3: CAESADGASGYNEQFF; DNA: TGTGCCGAATCGGCCGACGGGGCTAGCGGCTACAATGAGCAGTTCTTC
V: TRBV14; size: -; D: -; J: TRBJ2-1; CDR3: CASSQDSPIPHEQFF; DNA: TGTGCCAGCAGCCAAGATTCCCCGATCCCCCATGAGCAGTTCTTC
V: TRBV6-2/TRBV6-3; size: -; D: TRBD2; J: TRBJ2-1; CDR3: CASIPREDNEQFF; DNA: TGTGCCAGCATCCCGCGGGAGGACAATGAGCAGTTCTTC
V: TRBV15; size: many; D: -; J: TRBJ2-7; CDR3: CATSRADTNSYEQYF; DNA: TGTGCCACCAGCAGGGCGGACACCAACTCCTACGAGCAGTACTTC
V: TRBV5-1; size: many; D: -; J: TRBJ1-6; CDR3: CASSLQGGYNSPLHF; DNA: TGCGCCAGCAGCTTGCAGGGTGGCTATAATTCACCCCTCCACTTT
V: TRBV4-2; size: -; D: -; J: TRBJ1-6; CDR3: CASSQENRDSPLHF; DNA: TGTGCCAGCAGCCAAGAAAACAGGGATTCACCCCTCCACTTT
V: TRBV6-1; size: -; D: TRBD2; J: TRBJ2-3; CDR3: CASSKLAGVDTQYF; DNA: TGTGCCAGCAGTAAACTAGCGGGGGTAGATACGCAGTATTTT
V: TRBV2; size: -; D: -; J: TRBJ2-7; CDR3: CASSAVSYEQYF; DNA: TGTGCCAGCAGTGCGGTTTCCTACGAGCAGTACTTC
V: TRBV6-1; size: few; D: TRBD1; J: TRBJ2-7; CDR3: CASSDGPGQGVNEQYF; DNA: TGTGCCAGCAGTGATGGCCCGGGACAGGGAGTCAACGAGCAGTACTTC
V: TRBV2; size: -; D: -; J: TRBJ2-5; CDR3: CASSEARQSQETQYF; DNA: TGTGCCAGCAGTGAAGCTAGGCAGTCTCAAGAGACCCAGTACTTC
V: TRBV6-5; size: many; D: TRBD1; J: TRBJ1-2; CDR3: CASSYRQGGGYTF; DNA: TGTGCCAGCAGTTATCGACAGGGCGGTGGCTACACCTTC
V: TRBV20-1; size: many; D: TRBD2; J: TRBJ2-5; CDR3: CSARAPGLAHKETQYF; DNA: TGCAGTGCTAGAGCACCGGGACTAGCACATAAAGAGACCCAGTACTTC
V: TRBV7-2; size: -; D: -; J: TRBJ1-5; CDR3: CASSSERGQPQHF; DNA: TGTGCCAGCAGCTCGGAGCGGGGTCAGCCCCAGCATTTT
V: TRBV5-6; size: few; D: -; J: TRBJ2-3; CDR3: CASSSLDRTDTQYF; DNA: TGTGCCAGCAGTTCTTTGGACCGCACAGATACGCAGTATTTT
V: TRBV5-1; size: -; D: TRBD1; J: TRBJ2-7; CDR3: CASSWGQRTGLNEQYF; DNA: TGCGCCAGCAGCTGGGGTCAGCGGACAGGGCTAAACGAGCAGTACTTC
V: TRBV4-3; size: -; D: -; J: TRBJ2-4; CDR3: CASSRGEATDIQYF; DNA: TGCGCCAGCAGCCGGGGGGAGGCTACGGACATTCAGTACTTC
V: TRBV28; size: few; D: -; J: TRBJ2-4; CDR3: CASSPGGPLAKNIQYF; DNA: TGTGCCAGCAGTCCGGGGGGCCCTCTAGCCAAAAACATTCAGTACTTC
V: TRBV6-4; size: few; D: TRBD2; J: TRBJ2-3; CDR3: CASSDSTSGWADTQYF; DNA: TGTGCCAGCAGTGACTCGACTAGCGGGTGGGCAGATACGCAGTATTTT
V: TRBV12-3/TRBV12-4; size: many; D: -; J: TRBJ1-6; CDR3: CASSGPAYNSPLHF; DNA: TGTGCCAGCAGCGGTCCAGCTTATAATTCACCCCTCCACTTT
V: TRBV29-1; size: many; D: -; J: TRBJ2-7; CDR3: CSVGWQGREQYF; DNA: TGCAGCGTTGGGTGGCAGGGTCGAGAGCAGTACTTC
V: TRBV7-6; size: few; D: TRBD1; J: TRBJ2-2; CDR3: CASSLSGQATGELFF; DNA: TGTGCCAGCAGCTTATCGGGACAGGCCACCGGGGAGCTGTTTTTT
V: TRBV29-1; size: many; D: -; J: TRBJ1-5; CDR3: CSVRQASNQPQHF; DNA: TGCAGCGTTAGACAGGCTTCCAATCAGCCCCAGCATTTT
V: TRBV6-5; size: few; D: -; J: TRBJ1-6; CDR3: CASSYSNRDVINSPLHF; DNA: TGTGCCAGCAGTTACTCGAACAGGGACGTCATAAATTCACCCCTCCACTTT
V: TRBV20-1; size: few; D: TRBD2; J: TRBJ2-1; CDR3: CSANHLASGFYNEQFF; DNA: TGCAGTGCTAACCACTTGGCTAGCGGATTCTACAATGAGCAGTTCTTC
V: TRBV6-2/TRBV6-3; size: few; D: TRBD2; J: TRBJ2-3; CDR3: CASSSITSGVTNTQYF; DNA: TGTGCCAGCAGCTCAATAACTAGCGGGGTAACAAATACGCAGTATTTT
V: TRBV2; size: many; D: -; J: TRBJ2-7; CDR3: CASSQNYEQYF; DNA: TGTGCCAGCAGCCAAAACTACGAGCAGTACTTC
V: TRBV7-2; size: -; D: TRBD2; J: TRBJ2-3; CDR3: CASSDTGTSTQYF; DNA: TGTGCCAGCAGCGATACCGGGACTAGCACGCAGTATTTT
V: TRBV7-9; size: -; D: -; J: TRBJ2-7; CDR3: CASSLTPNHEQYF; DNA: TGTGCCAGCAGCTTAACCCCCAACCACGAGCAGTACTTC
V: TRBV12-3/TRBV12-4; size: many; D: TRBD1; J: TRBJ2-1; CDR3: CASLGGLGYNEQFF; DNA: TGTGCCAGCCTAGGGGGCCTAGGCTACAATGAGCAGTTCTTC
V: TRBV27; size: few; D: -; J: TRBJ2-7; CDR3: CASRKEKTGEQYF; DNA: TGTGCCAGCAGGAAGGAAAAGACGGGCGAGCAGTACTTC
V: TRBV5-1; size: few; D: -; J: TRBJ2-1; CDR3: CASSLAEPDEQFF; DNA: TGCGCCAGCAGCTTGGCCGAACCGGATGAGCAGTTCTTC
V: TRBV12-3/TRBV12-4; size: -; D: TRBD2; J: TRBJ2-1; CDR3: CARSLYPEGWDYFLFEQFF; DNA: TGTGCCCGCAGTTTATATCCAGAGGGATGGGACTACTTCCTTTTTGAGCAGTTCTTC
V: TRBV2; size: few; D: -; J: TRBJ2-3; CDR3: CASSEDLGTDTQYF; DNA: TGTGCCAGCAGTGAAGATCTCGGCACAGATACGCAGTATTTT
V: TRBV27; size: -; D: -; J: TRBJ1-2; CDR3: CASMRGPTNYGYTF; DNA: TGTGCCAGCATGCGGGGACCTACTAACTATGGCTACACCTTC
V: TRBV20-1; size: -; D: -; J: TRBJ2-2; CDR3: CSARTSGGTGELFF; DNA: TGCAGTGCCCGAACTAGTGGGGGCACCGGGGAGCTGTTTTTT
V: TRBV20-1; size: many; D: -; J: TRBJ2-1; CDR3: CSAAADEQFF; DNA: TGCAGTGCCGCTGCGGATGAGCAGTTCTTC
V: TRBV7-9; size: few; D: TRBD2; J: TRBJ2-7; CDR3: CASSARGLAGTYEQYF; DNA: TGTGCCAGCAGCGCCCGGGGACTAGCGGGAACCTACGAGCAGTACTTC
V: TRBV20-1; size: many; D: -; J: TRBJ2-7; CDR3: CSADFGARSEQYF; DNA: TGCAGTGCTGATTTCGGGGCGCGGAGCGAGCAGTACTTC
V: TRBV5-1; size: -; D: TRBD2; J: TRBJ2-3; CDR3: CASSLEGGTDTQYF; DNA: TGCGCCAGCAGCTTGGAGGGAGGGACAGATACGCAGTATTTT
V: TRBV4-2; size: medium-sized; D: TRBD2; J: TRBJ2-7; CDR3: CASSQELAGNHEQYF; DNA: TGTGCCAGCAGCCAAGAATTAGCGGGTAACCACGAGCAGTACTTC